These 21 T cell receptor beta chains came from one sample sequenced in a study of blood T cell repertoires in COVID-19. Data came from immunoSEQ multiplex PCR; TCRdb stores just in-frame clones and leaves some out. Of hundreds of thousands of clones listed, over 75% are singletons. The sample comprised peripheral blood. The receptors originated from a man in his fifties or sixties with COVID-19, enrolled during active disease.

This clone has a single count. V is TRBV2 and J is TRBJ1-1, with D hard to call. V was cut by 2 bases and J by 1 base, with 8 bases left in between. The CDR3 contains 14 residues. Looked up from germline, CDR1 is SNHLY and CDR2 is FYNNEI. CDR3 sequence (DNA): TGTGCCAGCAGTGAATCCCGGGAGAACACTGAAGCTTTCTTT. It specifies CASSESRENTEAFF.

The gene calls are TRBV7-3 and TRBJ2-1, with 7 positions matching TRBD1. Looked up from germline, CDR1 is SGHTA and CDR2 is FQGTGA. The CDR3 covers 13 residues. After removal of 5 bases from V and 12 bases from J, the junction contained 10 bases not matched to a gene. The CDR3 bases are TGTGCCAGCAGCCCGCAAGACAGGGTGCGGCAGTTCTTC. Protein: CASSPQDRVRQFF.

In its sample, this clone was seen once. V usage is TRBV18 and J usage is TRBJ1-5, with a tentative D call TRBD1 (5 bases). The length of the CDR3 is 14 residues. Trimming took 3 bases from V and 4 from J, leaving 10 bases between them. Per germline, CDR1 KGHSH and CDR2 LQKENI. The CDR3 here is CASSPDSGNQPQHF. CDR3 DNA: TGTGCCAGCTCACCCGACAGTGGAAATCAGCCCCAGCATTTT.

CDR3 bases: TGTGCCAGTCGTGAGGGAGGGGGTGCAGAGACCCAGTACTTC. Translating it yields CASREGGGAETQYF. The V gene is TRBV19, the J gene TRBJ2-5; maybe TRBD2 (7 bases). V lost 8 bases to trimming and J lost 4 bases, with 17 bases between them. Germline CDR1 reads LNHDA; CDR2 reads SQIVND (reference sequence). The CDR3 consists of 14 residues. The complete variable domain, with remaining parts taken from reference TRBV19 and TRBJ2-5, reads DGGITQSPKYLFRKEGQNVTLSCEQNLNHDAMYWYRQDPGQGLRLIYYSQIVNDFQKGDIAEGYSVSREKKESFPLTVTSAQKNPTAFYLCASREGGGAETQYFGPGTRLLVL.

V usage is TRBV6-5 and J usage is TRBJ2-7; 9 bases match TRBD2. The CDR3 is made up of 15 amino acids. The ends lost 6 bases at V and 3 bases at J; junction bases unmatched: 9. The germline CDR1 and CDR2 sequences are MNHEY and SVGAGI. This chain's CDR3 is CASRTVRTSDYEQYF. CDR3 bases: TGTGCCAGCAGGACGGTCCGGACTAGCGACTACGAGCAGTACTTC.

Remarks on this clone: Other DNA sequences of this sample code for an identical CDR3. This chain joins TRBV19 and TRBJ1-1; D not resolved. The CDR3 contains 14 residues. V shed 7 bases and J shed 1 base, with 13 bases lying between them. CDR1 is LNHDA, CDR2 SQIVND, per germline (reference sequence). The CDR3 sequence: CASTSRGQNTEAFF. CDR3 DNA sequence: TGTGCCAGTACCTCGCGGGGTCAGAACACTGAAGCTTTCTTT.

The chain combines TRBV9 with TRBJ2-3; the match to TRBD1 covers 8 bases. Germline V lookup: CDR1 SGDLS, CDR2 YYNGEE. Losses at the gene ends were 0 bases for V and 4 bases for J; bases not matched to a gene: 7. CDR3 length: 16 amino acids. The CDR3 reads CASSVGAGGIPDTQYF. DNA of the CDR3: TGTGCCAGCAGCGTAGGGGCAGGGGGCATTCCAGATACGCAGTATTTT.

This sequence joins TRBV19 and TRBJ2-2; D perhaps matches TRBD1 (5 bases). The CDR3 is 14 amino acids. The germline gives CDR1 LNHDA, CDR2 SQIVND (reference sequence). The V end lost 7 bases, the J end lost 2 bases, and 11 bases lay between the germline ends. Here the CDR3 reads CASNSGFNTGELFF. CDR3 coding DNA: TGTGCCAGTAACTCAGGGTTCAACACCGGGGAGCTGTTTTTT.

This clone was seen a handful of times. The chain is built from TRBV7-3 and TRBJ2-3; 8 nucleotides align to TRBD2. There are 15 residues in the CDR3. Germline lookup yields CDR1 SGHTA and CDR2 FQGTGA. J lost 1 base, V lost 5 bases, and 5 bases had no gene match. CDR3 sequence reads: CASSPGGGRTDTQYF. CDR3 sequence (DNA): TGTGCCAGCAGCCCCGGGGGGGGGCGCACAGATACGCAGTATTTT.

The rearrangement uses TRBV20-1 and TRBJ2-1; tentatively, D is TRBD1 (6 bases). The CDR3 length is 15 residues. V lost 3 bases and J lost 4, with 16 bases in between. Germline V CDR1 and CDR2: DFQATT, SNEGSKA (reference sequence). The CDR3 sequence: CSASWDTLNYNEQFF. In DNA, the CDR3 is TGCAGTGCTAGTTGGGACACCCTAAATTACAATGAGCAGTTCTTC.

The CDR3 DNA reads as TGTGCCAGCAGCCCCGGTCGCCCGGATACGCAGTATTTT. Protein sequence: CASSPGRPDTQYF. The chain has TRBV11-2 and TRBJ2-3, with unresolved D. This CDR3 region has 13 residues. Germline V gene lookup returns CDR1 SGHAT and CDR2 FQNNGV. V was pared by 5 bases and J by 6 bases, with 12 bases between.

A single count supports this clone. This rearrangement joins TRBV11-2 to TRBJ2-5, with 8 bases matching TRBD2. This CDR3 comprises 16 residues. V trimming: 6 bases; J trimming: 4 bases; junction bases outside the gene matches: 13. Per germline, CDR1 SGHAT and CDR2 FQNNGV. CDR3 coding DNA: TGTGCCAGCAGGGGACTGTCGGGGGGGCCGGGAGAGACCCAGTACTTC. Translating it yields CASRGLSGGPGETQYF.

V gene TRBV5-1 combines with J gene TRBJ1-5; 7 nucleotides align to TRBD1. Losses at the gene ends were 2 bases for V and 3 bases for J; bases not matched to a gene: 5. Germline CDR1 is SGHRS and CDR2 is YFSETQ. The CDR3 is 15 residues long. The CDR3 reads CASSLLGQNNQPQHF. The CDR3 coding sequence is TGCGCCAGCAGCTTACTGGGACAGAACAATCAGCCCCAGCATTTT.

The rearrangement joins TRBV4-1 to TRBJ2-2; 9 nucleotides match TRBD2. The CDR3 spans 16 residues. The germline CDR1 and CDR2 sequences are MGHRA and YSYEKL. Germline trimming cut 1 base from V and 6 bases from J; bases unmatched to any gene: 6. CDR3 in amino acids: CASSQAGGGAAGELFF. CDR3 DNA sequence: TGCGCCAGCAGCCAAGCTGGCGGGGGGGCCGCCGGGGAGCTGTTTTTT.

V usage is TRBV7-3 and J usage is TRBJ2-2; 13 nucleotides match TRBD2. From germline, CDR1 is SGHTA and CDR2 FQGTGA. J gave up 0 bases and V 5 bases, and 12 bases lay outside the gene matches. The CDR3 is 20 amino acids. CDR3 DNA sequence: TGTGCCAGCAGCGGAGAACGGACTAGCGGGGGCAAATCGAACACCGGGGAGCTGTTTTTT. It codes for CASSGERTSGGKSNTGELFF.

The rearrangement uses TRBV11-2 and TRBJ2-7; D uncertain. V was pared by 1 base and J by 0 bases, with 13 bases between. The CDR3 has 16 amino acids. The germline gives CDR1 SGHAT, CDR2 FQNNGV. The CDR3: CASSLAPELSSYEQYF. CDR3 DNA: TGTGCCAGCAGCTTAGCCCCCGAGCTAAGCTCCTACGAGCAGTACTTC.

This clone was seen more than once but under ten times. The CDR3 DNA reads as TGTGCCAGCAGCCAAGTCAGTGTAAGCTCCTATAATTCACCCCTCCACTTT. Translating gives CASSQVSVSSYNSPLHF. The chain is built from TRBV4-2 and TRBJ1-6, with no clear D. V gave up 1 base and J gave up 0 bases, with 10 bases separating them. The CDR3 covers 17 residues. Germline loops: CDR1 LGHNA, CDR2 YNFKEQ.

V gene TRBV11-1 combines with J gene TRBJ2-7; 7 bases match TRBD2. The CDR3 runs to 16 residues. Trimming cost V 1 base and J 2 bases; bases outside gene matches: 8. Germline V gene sequence: CDR1 SGHAT, CDR2 FQDESV (reference sequence). CDR3 in DNA: TGTGCCAGCAGCTTAGTTTTCCCTAGCGGAACCTACGAGCAGTACTTC. Its translation: CASSLVFPSGTYEQYF.

The gene calls are TRBV2 and TRBJ2-1; 9 nucleotides align to TRBD2. The CDR3 length is 15 residues. Germline V gene data show CDR1 as SNHLY and CDR2 as FYNNEI. The junction had 2 bases not matched to a gene; V was cut back by 1 base and J by 4 bases. CDR3 in DNA: TGTGCCAGCAGTGAAGATCTAGCGGGGTACAATGAGCAGTTCTTC. Its protein is CASSEDLAGYNEQFF.

The chain joins TRBV19 to TRBJ1-1; 10 nucleotides agree with TRBD1. With V trimmed by 3 bases and J by 3 bases, 10 bases remained unmatched. From germline, CDR1 is LNHDA and CDR2 SQIVND (reference sequence). This CDR3 is 17 amino acids long. CDR3 protein: CASSINAWGQGHTEAFF. DNA of the CDR3: TGTGCCAGTAGTATCAATGCGTGGGGACAGGGGCACACTGAAGCTTTCTTT.

The genes are TRBV13 and TRBJ2-3; TRBD2 matches at 9 bases. Germline V CDR1 and CDR2: PRHDT, FYEKMQ (reference sequence). The ends lost 5 bases at V and 1 base at J; junction bases unmatched: 7. The CDR3 covers 16 residues. The CDR3 bases are TGTGCCAGCAGCGCAACCCGACTAGCGGGCACAGATACGCAGTATTTT. Its translation: CASSATRLAGTDTQYF.